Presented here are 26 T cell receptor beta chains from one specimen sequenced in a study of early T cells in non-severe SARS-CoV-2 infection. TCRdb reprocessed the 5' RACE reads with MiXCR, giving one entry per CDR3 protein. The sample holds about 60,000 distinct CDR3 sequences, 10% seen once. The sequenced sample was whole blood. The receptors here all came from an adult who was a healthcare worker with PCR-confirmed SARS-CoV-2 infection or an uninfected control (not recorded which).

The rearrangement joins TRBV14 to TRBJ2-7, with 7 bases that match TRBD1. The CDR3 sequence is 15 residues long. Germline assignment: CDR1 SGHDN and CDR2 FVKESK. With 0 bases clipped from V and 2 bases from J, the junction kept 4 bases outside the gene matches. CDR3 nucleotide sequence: TGTGCCAGCAGCCAAGAGACAGGGTCTGCCTACGAGCAGTACTTC. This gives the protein CASSQETGSAYEQYF.

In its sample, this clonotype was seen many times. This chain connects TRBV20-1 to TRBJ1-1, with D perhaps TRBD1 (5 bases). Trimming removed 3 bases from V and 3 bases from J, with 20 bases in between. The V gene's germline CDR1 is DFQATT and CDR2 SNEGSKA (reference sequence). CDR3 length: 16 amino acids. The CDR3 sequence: CSASKGARWEDTEAFF. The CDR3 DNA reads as TGCAGTGCTAGTAAAGGGGCAAGGTGGGAGGACACTGAAGCTTTCTTT.

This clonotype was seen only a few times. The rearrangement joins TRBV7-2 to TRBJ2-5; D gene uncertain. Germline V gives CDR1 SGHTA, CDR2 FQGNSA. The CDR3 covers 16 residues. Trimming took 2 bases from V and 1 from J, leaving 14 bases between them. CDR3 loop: CASSLSGSPGQETQYF. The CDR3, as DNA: TGTGCCAGCAGCTTAAGTGGTTCCCCAGGCCAAGAGACCCAGTACTTC.

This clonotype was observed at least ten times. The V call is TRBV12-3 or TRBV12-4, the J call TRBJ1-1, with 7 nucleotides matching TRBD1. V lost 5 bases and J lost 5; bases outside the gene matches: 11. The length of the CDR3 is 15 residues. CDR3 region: CASSRVEGARTEAFF. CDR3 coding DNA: TGTGCCAGCAGTCGGGTGGAGGGGGCGCGGACTGAAGCTTTCTTT.

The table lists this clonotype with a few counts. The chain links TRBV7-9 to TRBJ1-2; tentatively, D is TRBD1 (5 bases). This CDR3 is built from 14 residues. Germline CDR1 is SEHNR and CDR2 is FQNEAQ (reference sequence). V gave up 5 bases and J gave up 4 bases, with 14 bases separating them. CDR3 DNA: TGTGCCAGCAGCCGAGCAGGGATCGGCTATGGCTACACCTTC. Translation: CASSRAGIGYGYTF.

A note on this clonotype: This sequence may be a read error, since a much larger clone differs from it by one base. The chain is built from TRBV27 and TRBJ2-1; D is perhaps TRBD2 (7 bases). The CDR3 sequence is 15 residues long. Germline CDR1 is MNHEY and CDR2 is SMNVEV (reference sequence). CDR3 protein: CASSWGGPRYNKQFF. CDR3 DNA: TGTGCCAGCAGTTGGGGGGGGCCACGGTACAATAAGCAGTTCTTC.

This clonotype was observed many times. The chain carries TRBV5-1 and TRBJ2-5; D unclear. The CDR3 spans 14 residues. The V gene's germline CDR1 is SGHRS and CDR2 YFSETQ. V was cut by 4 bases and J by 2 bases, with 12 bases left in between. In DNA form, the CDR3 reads TGCGCCAGCAGCCCGGGTTCAACTCAAGAGACCCAGTACTTC. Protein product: CASSPGSTQETQYF.

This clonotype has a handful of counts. The CDR3 loop reads CASSYESNQPQHF. The DNA of the CDR3 is TGTGCCAGCAGTTACGAAAGCAATCAGCCCCAGCATTTT. This chain joins TRBV6-5 and TRBJ1-5; D is unclear. The germline CDR1 and CDR2 sequences are MNHEY and SVGAGI. V was pared by 2 bases and J by 1 base, with 3 bases between. This CDR3 spans 13 amino acids.

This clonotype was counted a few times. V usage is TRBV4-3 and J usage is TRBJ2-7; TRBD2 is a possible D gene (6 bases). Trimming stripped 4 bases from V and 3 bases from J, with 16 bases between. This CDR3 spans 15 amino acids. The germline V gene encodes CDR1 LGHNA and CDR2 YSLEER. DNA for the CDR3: TGCGCCAGCAGCCGCCTTGTTGGCGGGAACTACGAGCAGTACTTC. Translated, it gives CASSRLVGGNYEQYF.

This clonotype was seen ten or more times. CDR3 coding DNA: TGTGCCAGCAGCTTAGTCGCAGGGCTTGGCTACACCTTC. Residues: CASSLVAGLGYTF. The chain has TRBV7-2 and TRBJ1-2; D might be TRBD1 (5 bases). The CDR3 is 13 residues long. V lost 1 base and J lost 7, with 10 bases in between. Germline values: CDR1 SGHTA, CDR2 FQGNSA.

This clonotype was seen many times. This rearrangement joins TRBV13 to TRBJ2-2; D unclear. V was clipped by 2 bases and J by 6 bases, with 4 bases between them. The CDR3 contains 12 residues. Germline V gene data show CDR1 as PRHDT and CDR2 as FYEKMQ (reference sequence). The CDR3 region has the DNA TGTGCCAGCAGCTTAATAGCCGGGGAGCTGTTTTTT. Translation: CASSLIAGELFF.

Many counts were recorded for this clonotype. CDR3 protein: CASSLSDSLETQYF. DNA for the CDR3: TGTGCCAGCAGTTTATCGGACAGTTTGGAGACCCAGTACTTC. The rearrangement joins TRBV27 to TRBJ2-5; a weak D match, TRBD1 (6 bases). CDR1 is MNHEY and CDR2 is SMNVEV in the germline V gene (reference sequence). CDR3 size: 14 residues. V was shortened by 0 bases and J by 5 bases, with 10 bases between the two germline ends.

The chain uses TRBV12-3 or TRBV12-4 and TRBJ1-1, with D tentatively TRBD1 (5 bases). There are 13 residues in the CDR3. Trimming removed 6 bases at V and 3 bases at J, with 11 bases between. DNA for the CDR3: TGTGCCAGCAGCCTTGACAGATACACTGAAGCTTTCTTT. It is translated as CASSLDRYTEAFF.

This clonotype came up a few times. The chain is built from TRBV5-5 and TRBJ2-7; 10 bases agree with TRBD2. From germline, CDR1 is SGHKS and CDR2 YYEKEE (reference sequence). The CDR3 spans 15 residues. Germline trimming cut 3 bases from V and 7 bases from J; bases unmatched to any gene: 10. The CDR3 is CASSWDWTSGLEQYF. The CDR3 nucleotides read TGTGCCAGCAGCTGGGACTGGACTAGCGGCCTGGAGCAGTACTTC.

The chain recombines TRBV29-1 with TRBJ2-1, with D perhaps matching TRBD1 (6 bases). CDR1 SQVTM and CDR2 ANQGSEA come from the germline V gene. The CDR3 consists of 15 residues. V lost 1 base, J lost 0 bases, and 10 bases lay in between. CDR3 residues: CSVEGSDSSYNEQFF. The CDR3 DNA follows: TGCAGCGTTGAAGGCTCGGACAGCTCCTACAATGAGCAGTTCTTC.

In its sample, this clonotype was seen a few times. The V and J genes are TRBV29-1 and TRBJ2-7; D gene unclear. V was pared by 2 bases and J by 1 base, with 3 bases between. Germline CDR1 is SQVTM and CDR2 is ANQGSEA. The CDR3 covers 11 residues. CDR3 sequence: CSVEQSYEQYF. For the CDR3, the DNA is TGCAGCGTTGAACAGTCCTACGAGCAGTACTTC.

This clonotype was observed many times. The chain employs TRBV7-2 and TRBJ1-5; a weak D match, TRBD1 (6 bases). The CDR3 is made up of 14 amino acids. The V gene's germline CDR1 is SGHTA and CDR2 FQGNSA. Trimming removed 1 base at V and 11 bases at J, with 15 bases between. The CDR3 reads CASSLEGGFMAQHF. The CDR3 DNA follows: TGTGCCAGCAGCTTAGAGGGGGGGTTCATGGCCCAGCATTTT.

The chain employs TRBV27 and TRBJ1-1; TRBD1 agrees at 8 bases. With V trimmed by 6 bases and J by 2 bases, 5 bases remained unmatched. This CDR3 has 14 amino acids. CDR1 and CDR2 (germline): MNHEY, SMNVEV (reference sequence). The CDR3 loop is CASRRTGFNTEAFF. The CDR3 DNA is TGTGCCAGCAGGAGGACAGGGTTTAACACTGAAGCTTTCTTT.

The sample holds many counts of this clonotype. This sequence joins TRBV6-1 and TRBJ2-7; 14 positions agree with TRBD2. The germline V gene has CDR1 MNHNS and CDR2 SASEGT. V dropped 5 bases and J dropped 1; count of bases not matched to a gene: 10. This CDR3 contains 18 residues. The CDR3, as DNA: TGTGCCAGCAGTCCGGGGAGGGGACTAGCGGGAGAATCCTACGAGCAGTACTTC. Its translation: CASSPGRGLAGESYEQYF.

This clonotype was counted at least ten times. The CDR3, as DNA: TGTGCCAGCAGCTTAGTGGGAGTTCGAGCCAAAAACATTCAGTACTTC. Encoded protein: CASSLVGVRAKNIQYF. This sequence joins TRBV7-9 and TRBJ2-4, with D possibly matching TRBD2 (5 bases). V dropped 1 base and J dropped 0 bases, with 10 bases sitting between them. Germline loops: CDR1 SEHNR, CDR2 FQNEAQ (reference sequence). CDR3 length: 16 residues.

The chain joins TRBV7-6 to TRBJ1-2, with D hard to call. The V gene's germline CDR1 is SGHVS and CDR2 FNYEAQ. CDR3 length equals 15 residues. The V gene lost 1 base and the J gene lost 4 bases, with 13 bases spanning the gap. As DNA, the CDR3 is TGTGCCAGCAGCTTAGAGGCGGGCCTTTCCTATGGCTACACCTTC. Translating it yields CASSLEAGLSYGYTF. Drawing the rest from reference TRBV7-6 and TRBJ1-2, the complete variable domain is GAGVSQSPRYKVTKRGQDVALRCDPISGHVSLYWYRQALGQGPEFLTYFNYEAQQDKSGLPNDRFSAERPEGSISTLTIQRTEQRDSAMYRCASSLEAGLSYGYTFGSGTRLTVV.

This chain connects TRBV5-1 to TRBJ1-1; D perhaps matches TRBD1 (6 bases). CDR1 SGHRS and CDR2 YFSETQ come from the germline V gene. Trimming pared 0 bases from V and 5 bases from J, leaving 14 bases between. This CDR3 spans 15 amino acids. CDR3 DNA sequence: TGCGCCAGCAGCTTGGAGACAGGCGCAGGGACTGAAGCTTTCTTT. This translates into CASSLETGAGTEAFF. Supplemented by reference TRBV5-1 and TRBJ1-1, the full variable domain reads KAGVTQTPRYLIKTRGQQVTLSCSPISGHRSVSWYQQTPGQGLQFLFEYFSETQRNKGNFPGRFSGRQFSNSRSEMNVSTLELGDSALYLCASSLETGAGTEAFFGQGTRLTVV.

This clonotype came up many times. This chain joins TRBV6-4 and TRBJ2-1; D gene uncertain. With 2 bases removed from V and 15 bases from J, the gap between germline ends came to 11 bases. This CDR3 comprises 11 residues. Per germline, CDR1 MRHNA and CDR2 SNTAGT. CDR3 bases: TGTGCCAGCAGTGACGGTTATAAGCCGTTCTTC. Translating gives CASSDGYKPFF.

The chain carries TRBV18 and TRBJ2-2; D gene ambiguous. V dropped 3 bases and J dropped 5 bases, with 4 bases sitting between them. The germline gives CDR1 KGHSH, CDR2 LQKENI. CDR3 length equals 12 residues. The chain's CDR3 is CASSPRTGELFF. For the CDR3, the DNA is TGTGCCAGCTCACCGAGGACCGGGGAGCTGTTTTTT.

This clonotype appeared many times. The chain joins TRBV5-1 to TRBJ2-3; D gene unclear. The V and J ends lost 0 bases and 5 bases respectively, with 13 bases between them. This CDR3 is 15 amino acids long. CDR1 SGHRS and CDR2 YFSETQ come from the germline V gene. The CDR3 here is CASSLDPRRGDTQYF. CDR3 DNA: TGCGCCAGCAGCTTGGACCCGCGGAGAGGAGATACGCAGTATTTT.

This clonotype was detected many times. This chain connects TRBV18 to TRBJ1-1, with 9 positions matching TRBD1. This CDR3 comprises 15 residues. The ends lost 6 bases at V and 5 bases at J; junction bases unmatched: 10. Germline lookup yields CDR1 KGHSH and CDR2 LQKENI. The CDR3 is CASSQAGTGTTEAFF. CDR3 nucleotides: TGTGCCAGCTCGCAAGCAGGGACAGGGACAACTGAAGCTTTCTTT.